This T cell receptor (beta chain) was identified during a study of T cell repertoires in cytomegalovirus infection. The V segment lost 2 bases and the J segment 6 bases; nucleotides outside the gene matches: 3. Looked up from germline, CDR1 is MNHEY and CDR2 is SVGAGI. This CDR3 comprises 14 residues. In TCRdb, the reads were re-called with MiXCR into one record per CDR3 protein. The sample consists of roughly 500,000 distinct CDR3 sequences, roughly 46% of them appearing once. Study-level points and caveats: The cumulative frequency of public TCR beta families identified carriers of CMV plus the relevant HLA.

With respect to this clonotype: The target antigen is unknown.

This sequence originates from a human donor in good health (CMV status not recorded). Some clones in this sample may be carry-over from other donors' samples. The chain joins TRBV6-5 to TRBJ2-2, with 7 bases that match TRBD1. Material: cultured PBMCs, obtained from culture after CMV antigen stimulation. As DNA, the CDR3 is TGTGCCAGCAGTTACGCACAGGGGTCCGGGGAGCTGTTTTTT. This gives the protein CASSYAQGSGELFF.